Following are 28 T cell receptor beta chains from one sample sequenced in a study of cytomegalovirus exposure and HLA in healthy donors. A multiplex PCR was run with 60 Vbeta primers and 13 Jbeta primers. Method: immunoSEQ multiplex PCR; TCRdb's copy keeps in-frame clones and lacks some. This sample yields about 98,000 clones, of which around 80% are seen a single time; over 1.1% belongs to the top ten. The sequencing input was PBMCs. Every receptor here comes from a man between 35 and 55 years old in good health and CMV-seronegative.

This clone has just one count. The junction departs from the called germline gene at one end, perhaps through a read error. The chain is built from TRBV7-9 and TRBJ2-7; 7 positions match TRBD1. The germline gives CDR1 SEHNR, CDR2 FQNEAQ (reference sequence). CDR3 length: 14 residues. CDR3 DNA: TGTTCCAGCAGCAAGGACAGGCTGGGGTACGAGCAGTACTTC. Translation: CSSSKDRLGYEQYF.

The chain recombines TRBV5-1 with TRBJ2-5; TRBD2 matches 9 bases. CDR3 length: 13 amino acids. Germline V gene lookup returns CDR1 SGHRS and CDR2 YFSETQ. J gave up 12 bases and V 5 bases, and 11 bases lay outside the gene matches. The CDR3 is CASRSERGAPKYF. The CDR3 coding sequence is TGCGCCAGCAGGTCTGAGCGGGGGGCACCCAAGTACTTC.

This chain joins TRBV7-9 and TRBJ1-4; perhaps TRBD1 as D (5 bases). The germline V gene has CDR1 SEHNR and CDR2 FQNEAQ (reference sequence). The CDR3 spans 15 residues. V gave up 5 bases and J gave up 7 bases, with 17 bases separating them. The chain's CDR3 is CASSRAGGDSEKLFF. The CDR3 DNA reads TGTGCCAGCAGCAGAGCTGGGGGGGATAGTGAAAAACTGTTTTTT. Drawing the rest from reference TRBV7-9 and TRBJ1-4, the complete variable domain is DTGVSQNPRHKITKRGQNVTFRCDPISEHNRLYWYRQTLGQGPEFLTYFQNEAQLEKSRLLSDRFSAERPKGSFSTLEIQRTEQGDSAMYLCASSRAGGDSEKLFFGSGTQLSVL.

This chain links TRBV27 with TRBJ1-6; D ambiguous. Trimming left V 2 bases short and J 7 bases short, with 9 bases between. The CDR3 consists of 14 residues. Germline V lookup: CDR1 MNHEY, CDR2 SMNVEV (reference sequence). CDR3 region: CASSLNTENSPLHF. The CDR3 DNA reads TGTGCCAGCAGTTTAAATACAGAGAATTCACCCCTCCACTTT.

The chain couples TRBV18 to TRBJ1-1, with D maybe TRBD1 (6 bases). Germline V gives CDR1 KGHSH, CDR2 LQKENI. V was cut by 0 bases and J by 1 base, with 9 bases left in between. The CDR3 is 15 residues long. In DNA, the CDR3 is TGTGCCAGCTCACCACCCGGGACACCGAACACTGAAGCTTTCTTT. It translates to CASSPPGTPNTEAFF.

This chain joins TRBV5-1 and TRBJ1-5, with 8 bases that match TRBD1. The CDR3 length is 15 residues. Germline assignment: CDR1 SGHRS and CDR2 YFSETQ. V was pared by 3 bases and J by 0 bases, with 2 bases of the junction left unmatched. CDR3 in amino acids: CASSSGQGSNQPQHF. The CDR3 DNA reads TGCGCCAGCAGCTCCGGACAGGGTAGCAATCAGCCCCAGCATTTT.

The DNA of the CDR3 is TGTGCCAGCAGGAGGGGGGGCAATAATTCACCCCTCCACTTT. Translated: CASRRGGNNSPLHF. The rearrangement uses TRBV2 and TRBJ1-6; a weak D match, TRBD1 (6 bases). Trimming left V 6 bases short and J 5 bases short, with 11 bases between. CDR1 is SNHLY and CDR2 is FYNNEI in the germline V gene. This CDR3 comprises 14 residues. Based on the CDR3 plus reference TRBV2 and TRBJ1-6, the full variable domain is EPEVTQTPSHQVTQMGQEVILRCVPISNHLYFYWYRQILGQKVEFLVSFYNNEISEKSEIFDDQFSVERPDGSNFTLKIRSTKLEDSAMYFCASRRGGNNSPLHFGNGTRLTVT.

The V gene is TRBV6-5, the J gene TRBJ2-7; maybe TRBD2 (5 bases). This CDR3 region has 13 residues. The V gene lost 5 bases and the J gene lost 3 bases, with 11 bases spanning the gap. The germline CDR1 and CDR2 sequences are MNHEY and SVGAGI. Here the CDR3 reads CASSRGLLYEQYF. The CDR3 DNA sequence: TGTGCCAGCAGTCGGGGTTTACTCTACGAGCAGTACTTC.

The chain links TRBV5-4 to TRBJ1-3; 7 nucleotides match TRBD1. This CDR3 has 14 amino acids. Germline CDR1 is SGHNT and CDR2 is YYREEE (reference sequence). V gave up 3 bases and J gave up 7 bases; unmatched junction bases: 7. DNA of the CDR3: TGTGCCAGCAGCTCGACAGGGATCGACAACACCATATATTTT. Translating gives CASSSTGIDNTIYF. Full variable domain (remainder filled in from reference TRBV5-4 and TRBJ1-3): ETGVTQSPTHLIKTRGQQVTLRCSSQSGHNTVSWYQQALGQGPQFIFQYYREEENGRGNFPPRFSGLQFPNYSSELNVNALELDDSALYLCASSSTGIDNTIYFGEGSWLTVV.

The chain uses TRBV18 and TRBJ1-4; 7 positions match TRBD1. CDR3 length: 16 amino acids. V dropped 1 base and J dropped 2; count of bases not matched to a gene: 4. From germline, CDR1 is KGHSH and CDR2 LQKENI. CDR3 protein: CASSPQKGGTNEKLFF. Written as DNA, the CDR3 is TGTGCCAGCTCACCACAAAAAGGGGGCACTAATGAAAAACTGTTTTTT.

J is TRBJ2-7 and V is TRBV4-2, with D perhaps TRBD2 (5 bases). Germline V gene data show CDR1 as LGHNA and CDR2 as YNFKEQ. This CDR3 has 12 amino acids. The V end lost 5 bases, the J end lost 7 bases, and 12 bases lay between the germline ends. Written as DNA, the CDR3 is TGTGCCAGCAGCTTTGACGGGGAAGAGCAGTACTTC. As protein: CASSFDGEEQYF.

CDR3 coding DNA: TGTGCCAGCAACCGAGGACAGGGACCGAACACCGGGGAGCTGTTTTTT. This sequence encodes CASNRGQGPNTGELFF. V is TRBV5-4 and J is TRBJ2-2; 8 bases line up with TRBD1. The CDR3 length is 16 residues. Losses at the gene ends were 6 bases for V and 0 bases for J; bases not matched to a gene: 7. Germline values: CDR1 SGHNT, CDR2 YYREEE (reference sequence).

Only a few counts were recorded for this clone. J is TRBJ1-6 and V is TRBV5-4; D is perhaps TRBD1 (6 bases). Trimming pared 1 base from V and 7 bases from J, leaving 9 bases between. CDR1 is SGHNT and CDR2 is YYREEE in the germline V gene (reference sequence). The CDR3 spans 14 residues. CDR3 nucleotide sequence: TGTGCCAGCAGCTTGCCTCAGGGGAATTCACCCCTCCACTTT. This codes for CASSLPQGNSPLHF.

The J gene is TRBJ2-5, the V gene TRBV4-1, with D possibly matching TRBD2 (5 bases). The germline CDR1 and CDR2 sequences are MGHRA and YSYEKL. The CDR3 runs to 11 residues. The ends were cut back, 8 bases at V and 5 bases at J, with 9 bases in the middle. The DNA for the CDR3 is TGCGCCAGCGCCCGCGGGGAGACCCAGTACTTC. It translates to CASARGETQYF.

The CDR3 sequence: CASSEAGKPNSPLHF. The CDR3 coding sequence is TGCGCCAGCAGTGAAGCGGGGAAACCTAATTCACCCCTCCACTTT. V is TRBV10-1 and J is TRBJ1-6, with D hard to call. This CDR3 contains 15 residues. The V end lost 3 bases, the J end lost 6 bases, and 12 bases lay between the germline ends. Germline V gene data show CDR1 as WNHNN and CDR2 as SYGVQD (reference sequence).

This clone appeared a few times. V gene TRBV5-5 combines with J gene TRBJ1-2; 8 bases line up with TRBD1. This CDR3 is 13 amino acids long. The V gene end was trimmed by 3 bases and the J gene end by 5 bases; junction bases not matched to a gene: 3. Germline CDR1 SGHKS, CDR2 YYEKEE (reference sequence). The CDR3 spells CASSSRQGYGYTF. CDR3 nucleotides: TGTGCCAGCAGCTCAAGACAGGGGTATGGCTACACCTTC.

The CDR3 sequence is CASSSEPGQNTGELFF. CDR3 DNA: TGTGCCAGCAGCTCGGAGCCGGGACAAAACACCGGGGAGCTGTTTTTT. The chain is built from TRBV5-5 and TRBJ2-2, with D tentatively TRBD1 (6 bases). CDR3 length equals 16 residues. V shed 3 bases and J shed 2 bases, with 14 bases lying between them. Germline CDR1 is SGHKS and CDR2 is YYEKEE (reference sequence).

The rearrangement joins TRBV13 to TRBJ2-7; 10 nucleotides align to TRBD1. CDR3 length: 15 amino acids. Germline CDR1 and CDR2: PRHDT and FYEKMQ (reference sequence). V was clipped by 1 base and J by 3 bases; unmatched bases: 3. The CDR3 region is CASSLAGTGVYEQYF. The CDR3 nucleotides read TGTGCCAGCAGCTTAGCTGGGACAGGGGTCTACGAGCAGTACTTC.

This clone was recorded a few times. CDR3 sequence (DNA): TGTGCCAGCAGTTTGTGGGGGCAAAGGGATGGGAACACTGAAGCTTTCTTT. It encodes CASSLWGQRDGNTEAFF. V usage is TRBV28 and J usage is TRBJ1-1, with D perhaps matching TRBD1 (6 bases). The CDR3 is 17 amino acids. Trimming took 3 bases from V and 1 from J, leaving 18 bases between them. Germline values: CDR1 MDHEN, CDR2 SYDVKM.

The chain joins TRBV5-4 to TRBJ2-2, with 8 bases matching TRBD1. After removal of 4 bases from V and 0 bases from J, the junction contained 2 bases not matched to a gene. There are 15 residues in the CDR3. Germline CDR1 SGHNT, CDR2 YYREEE (reference sequence). The CDR3 protein is CASSKGQANTGELFF. CDR3 nucleotides: TGTGCCAGCAGCAAGGGACAGGCGAACACCGGGGAGCTGTTTTTT. Drawing the rest from reference TRBV5-4 and TRBJ2-2, the complete variable domain is ETGVTQSPTHLIKTRGQQVTLRCSSQSGHNTVSWYQQALGQGPQFIFQYYREEENGRGNFPPRFSGLQFPNYSSELNVNALELDDSALYLCASSKGQANTGELFFGEGSRLTVL.

The chain combines TRBV7-6 with TRBJ1-4; TRBD1 matches 9 bases. V lost 0 bases, J lost 5 bases, and 7 bases stayed unmatched. The V gene's germline CDR1 is SGHVS and CDR2 FNYEAQ. This CDR3 region has 17 residues. The CDR3 DNA is TGTGCCAGCAGCTTAGCGAGACCAGGGACAGGGAATGAAAAACTGTTTTTT. Translation gives CASSLARPGTGNEKLFF.

This chain joins TRBV5-5 and TRBJ1-6, with a possible D match to TRBD1 (6 bases). From germline, CDR1 is SGHKS and CDR2 YYEKEE (reference sequence). This CDR3 has 17 amino acids. Trimming took 4 bases from V and 7 from J, leaving 21 bases between them. CDR3 sequence: CASSPGGPTGANSPLHF. DNA of the CDR3: TGTGCCAGCAGCCCGGGGGGGCCGACCGGGGCAAATTCACCCCTCCACTTT.

This clone occurred once. The CDR3 spells CASSVTPGLGPYNEQFF. The CDR3 DNA reads TGTGCCAGCAGTGTGACGCCTGGACTAGGACCCTACAATGAGCAGTTCTTC. The chain uses TRBV6-1 and TRBJ2-1; TRBD2 aligns across 7 bases. Germline V gene lookup returns CDR1 MNHNS and CDR2 SASEGT. The CDR3 consists of 17 residues. V trimming: 4 bases; J trimming: 2 bases; junction bases outside the gene matches: 11.

V and J are TRBV14 and TRBJ1-2, with D maybe TRBD1 (5 bases). The CDR3 contains 15 residues. In germline, CDR1 is SGHDN, CDR2 FVKESK. The V end lost 1 base, the J end lost 3 bases, and 12 bases lay between the germline ends. The CDR3 sequence: CASSQAGFTYYGYTF. The CDR3 nucleotides read TGTGCCAGCAGCCAAGCAGGGTTTACCTACTATGGCTACACCTTC.

The chain is built from TRBV12-5 and TRBJ2-7; 7 bases line up with TRBD1. Germline V gene lookup returns CDR1 LGHNT and CDR2 FRNRAP. J was trimmed by 7 bases and V by 6 bases; bases with no gene match: 15. The CDR3 is 15 amino acids. This chain's CDR3 is CASGTPDRLAGEQYF. CDR3 nucleotide sequence: TGTGCTAGTGGCACTCCGGACAGGCTGGCGGGTGAGCAGTACTTC.

The chain recombines TRBV6-1 with TRBJ1-2, with TRBD1 identical over 8 bases. The germline gives CDR1 MNHNS, CDR2 SASEGT. The length of the CDR3 is 17 residues. With 2 bases clipped from V and 8 bases from J, the junction kept 16 bases outside the gene matches. The CDR3 protein is CASSEFAQGASRGGYTF. The CDR3, as DNA: TGTGCCAGCAGTGAATTTGCTCAGGGGGCTAGCCGAGGGGGCTACACCTTC.

V usage is TRBV5-1 and J usage is TRBJ1-2; D is ambiguous. Germline CDR1 is SGHRS and CDR2 is YFSETQ. This CDR3 comprises 14 residues. V dropped 0 bases and J dropped 7 bases, with 13 bases sitting between them. As DNA, the CDR3 is TGCGCCAGCAGCTTGGAGGGCGGGTTAGGTGGCTACACCTTC. It encodes CASSLEGGLGGYTF.

The rearrangement joins TRBV28 to TRBJ2-2; perhaps TRBD2 as D (6 bases). Trimming pared 6 bases from V and 1 base from J, leaving 9 bases between. The CDR3 spans 14 residues. Germline lookup yields CDR1 MDHEN and CDR2 SYDVKM. CDR3 bases: TGTGCCAGCAGGGGACTGAAGAACACCGGGGAGCTGTTTTTT. Amino acids: CASRGLKNTGELFF.